This paragraph reports one T cell receptor (beta chain). Its target is not known. This may be a read error: a much more frequent sequence differs by one nucleotide. This sample was taken from a study of regulatory T cells in long-lasting Graves disease. Notes on the study in general: When disease was persistent, TRBV28, TRBJ1-2 and TRBJ2-5 were the favored segments.

The CDR3 length is 14 residues. Per the germline V gene, CDR1 is MDHEN and CDR2 is SYDVKM. Through Arm-PCR of CDR3 regions and iRepertoire HTBI primers, TCR beta libraries were built. TCRdb redid the calling of the multiplex PCR reads with MiXCR, one entry per CDR3 protein. The sample records about 200,000 distinct CDR3 sequences, roughly 18% being singletons. Time point of the sample: newly diagnosed GD, antithyroid drugs for less than 3 months. PBMC RNA served as the TCR library source. Patients were from an endocrinology department in Xi'an, China. This sample was shared with a second study, whose subject was T cells in Graves' hyperthyroidism and ophthalmopathy. That report adds: Blood also showed most of the thyroid clonotypes that were expanded above 0.001.

The sample was peripheral blood mononuclear cells (PBMCs), taken at new diagnosis, from a patient treated with antithyroid drugs. This clonotype was sampled from a woman aged 25-40 years with Graves disease. The chain uses TRBV28 and TRBJ2-1, with 8 nucleotides matching TRBD1. The CDR3 protein is CAGSGWTGNSEQFF. The DNA of the CDR3 is TGTGCCGGCAGTGGCTGGACAGGGAACAGTGAGCAGTTCTTC. The full variable domain, rest sourced from reference TRBV28 and TRBJ2-1, is DVKVTQSSRYLVKRTGEKVFLECVQDMDHENMFWYRQDPGLGLRLIYFSYDVKMKEKGDIPEGYSVSREKKERFSLILESASTNQTSMYLCAGSGWTGNSEQFFGPGTRLTVL.